The 23 T cell receptor beta chains below come from one sample, sequenced in a study of cytomegalovirus exposure and HLA in healthy donors. The PCR made use of 60 Vbeta and 13 Jbeta primers. Some clones are missing from TCRdb's copy, which holds only in-frame ones; the method was immunoSEQ multiplex PCR. Here the sample spans about 230,000 clones, approximately 82% being singletons. The specimen sequenced was PBMCs. The receptors were gathered from a woman aged 40 to 55 in good health and CMV-seronegative.

The sample holds one count of this clone. This chain joins TRBV5-1 and TRBJ1-1; possible D gene TRBD1, 5 bases. Germline loops: CDR1 SGHRS, CDR2 YFSETQ. This CDR3 spans 15 amino acids. The ends were cut back, 0 bases at V and 4 bases at J, with 13 bases in the middle. In DNA form, the CDR3 reads TGCGCCAGCAGCTTGGGCCTTGCGGGGGTCACTGAAGCTTTCTTT. Its translation is CASSLGLAGVTEAFF.

The chain links TRBV5-1 to TRBJ2-1, with D tentatively TRBD2 (5 bases). The V and J ends lost 4 bases and 5 bases respectively, with 19 bases between them. Germline V gene sequence: CDR1 SGHRS, CDR2 YFSETQ. The CDR3 is made up of 16 amino acids. CDR3 in DNA: TGCGCCAGCAGCCGCACCGGGCGAGGGTGGGACAATGAGCAGTTCTTC. Protein sequence: CASSRTGRGWDNEQFF.

J is TRBJ1-6 and V is TRBV7-8; D is possibly TRBD1 (6 bases). Germline V CDR1 and CDR2: SGHVS, FQNEAQ. The ends were cut back, 5 bases at V and 2 bases at J, with 22 bases in the middle. The CDR3 consists of 19 residues. CDR3 sequence: CASSNFPQGFGPYNSPLHF. Here the CDR3 DNA reads TGTGCCAGCAGCAACTTCCCACAGGGATTTGGGCCCTATAATTCACCCCTCCACTTT.

V is TRBV30 and J is TRBJ1-6, with 11 bases matching TRBD1. V was pared by 2 bases and J by 10 bases, with 7 bases of the junction left unmatched. Germline CDR1 reads GTSNPN; CDR2 reads SVGIG (reference sequence). The CDR3 runs to 15 residues. CDR3 in DNA: TGTGCCTGGAGTCCCTCCCGGACAGGGGGCTCACCCCTCCACTTT. It yields the protein CAWSPSRTGGSPLHF.

The rearrangement joins TRBV4-2 to TRBJ1-2; 9 bases fit TRBD1. CDR1 is LGHNA and CDR2 is YNFKEQ in the germline V gene. The V gene end was trimmed by 3 bases and the J gene end by 8 bases; junction bases not matched to a gene: 7. The CDR3 contains 14 residues. CDR3 sequence (DNA): TGTGCCAGCAGCCATTCACAGGGGGCGGGCGGCTACACCTTC. It is translated as CASSHSQGAGGYTF.

The chain has TRBV5-1 and TRBJ2-1; D may be TRBD2 (6 bases). This CDR3 is built from 15 residues. Germline CDR1 reads SGHRS; CDR2 reads YFSETQ. Deletions cut 0 bases from V and 5 bases from J, with 12 bases between. In DNA, the CDR3 is TGCGCCAGCAGCTTGGGCGGGGATTACAACAATGAGCAGTTCTTC. Encoded protein: CASSLGGDYNNEQFF.

The J gene is TRBJ1-5, the V gene TRBV28; weak D call: TRBD1 (5 bases). This CDR3 spans 14 amino acids. V dropped 7 bases and J dropped 6 bases, with 16 bases sitting between them. CDR1 and CDR2 (germline): MDHEN, SYDVKM. The CDR3 bases are TGTGCCAGCACCCCGGGGGGAAATGGTCAGCCCCAGCATTTT. As protein: CASTPGGNGQPQHF.

J is TRBJ2-5 and V is TRBV5-1, with D possibly TRBD1 on 5 matching bases. The CDR3 is 14 amino acids. V lost 4 bases, J lost 5 bases, and 15 bases lay in between. CDR1 and CDR2 (germline): SGHRS, YFSETQ. CDR3: CASSTGWLRETQYF. The CDR3 DNA follows: TGCGCCAGCAGCACAGGTTGGTTACGGGAGACCCAGTACTTC.

The chain is built from TRBV5-6 and TRBJ2-7; possible D gene TRBD2, 5 bases. This CDR3 has 13 residues. CDR1 and CDR2 (germline): SGHDT, YYEEEE. V gave up 2 bases and J gave up 5 bases, with 11 bases separating them. The CDR3: CASSFERENEQYF. CDR3 nucleotide sequence: TGTGCCAGCAGCTTCGAAAGGGAGAACGAGCAGTACTTC.

The V gene is TRBV5-6, the J gene TRBJ1-1, with D possibly being TRBD1 (6 bases). Germline loops: CDR1 SGHDT, CDR2 YYEEEE. CDR3 size: 11 residues. The germline V and J ends were trimmed by 6 bases and 7 bases, with 10 bases remaining between them. Here the CDR3 reads CASTLGGEAFF. In nucleotides, the CDR3 is TGTGCCAGCACCCTAGGGGGTGAAGCTTTCTTT.

The V call is TRBV6-5, the J call TRBJ1-1; D possibly corresponds to TRBD1 (5 bases). Germline CDR1 MNHEY, CDR2 SVGAGI. Deletions cut 4 bases from V and 6 bases from J, with 12 bases between. The CDR3 has 13 residues. The CDR3 region has the DNA TGTGCCAGCAGTTCTCAGGGTGTCGCTGAAGCTTTCTTT. This encodes CASSSQGVAEAFF.

The chain carries TRBV27 and TRBJ2-3, with D hard to call. Germline V gene sequence: CDR1 MNHEY, CDR2 SMNVEV (reference sequence). Trimming pared 1 base from V and 5 bases from J, leaving 4 bases between. The CDR3 loop spans 12 amino acids. CDR3 in DNA: TGTGCCAGCAGTTTATACGGAGATACGCAGTATTTT. This sequence encodes CASSLYGDTQYF.

This rearrangement joins TRBV10-3 to TRBJ2-1; 12 bases fit TRBD2. Per germline, CDR1 ENHRY and CDR2 SYGVKD. The junction had 3 bases not matched to a gene; V was cut back by 6 bases and J by 0 bases. There are 16 residues in the CDR3. CDR3 region: CAIRGLAGNSYNEQFF. CDR3 DNA: TGTGCCATCAGAGGACTAGCGGGGAACTCCTACAATGAGCAGTTCTTC.

The chain recombines TRBV5-6 with TRBJ1-5; D not resolved. This CDR3 region has 13 residues. V shed 4 bases and J shed 0 bases, with 5 bases lying between them. Germline CDR1 SGHDT, CDR2 YYEEEE. The DNA of the CDR3 is TGTGCCAGCAGCCGTTATAGCAATCAGCCCCAGCATTTT. Its translation: CASSRYSNQPQHF.

The rearrangement uses TRBV5-4 and TRBJ1-2, with a weak D call TRBD1 (5 bases). V was cut by 5 bases and J by 4 bases, with 9 bases left in between. Germline CDR1 SGHNT, CDR2 YYREEE (reference sequence). The CDR3 is made up of 12 amino acids. For the CDR3, the DNA is TGTGCCAGCAGGTCAGGGCTCTATGGCTACACCTTC. This gives the protein CASRSGLYGYTF.

The CDR3 nucleotides are TGTGCCAGCAGTAGGCAGGGGACAGATACGCAGTATTTT. It yields the protein CASSRQGTDTQYF. The J gene is TRBJ2-3, the V gene TRBV25-1; D perhaps matches TRBD1 (6 bases). The CDR3 covers 13 residues. Germline V lookup: CDR1 MGHDK, CDR2 SYGVNS. V shed 5 bases and J shed 3 bases, with 9 bases lying between them.

The chain combines TRBV7-9 with TRBJ1-3; D call uncertain. From germline, CDR1 is SEHNR and CDR2 FQNEAQ (reference sequence). V gave up 1 base and J gave up 4 bases, with 11 bases separating them. The CDR3 consists of 15 residues. This CDR3 is CASSLDIPPGNTIYF. The CDR3 region has the DNA TGTGCCAGCAGCTTAGATATTCCCCCCGGAAACACCATATATTTT.

The V and J genes are TRBV7-3 and TRBJ1-5; TRBD1 aligns across 9 bases. This CDR3 is built from 16 residues. The germline gives CDR1 SGHTA, CDR2 FQGTGA. Trimming took 4 bases from V and 0 from J; bases not matched to a gene: 4. The chain's CDR3 is CASSSRTGVSNQPQHF. As DNA, the CDR3 is TGTGCCAGCAGCTCGAGGACAGGGGTTAGCAATCAGCCCCAGCATTTT.

For the CDR3, the DNA is TGTGCCAGCAGTCCCCCGGGGAGGACTGAAGCTTTCTTT. Encoded protein: CASSPPGRTEAFF. This chain uses TRBV6-5 with TRBJ1-1; no reliable D call. The CDR3 loop spans 13 amino acids. V was clipped by 5 bases and J by 5 bases, with 12 bases between them. Germline V gene sequence: CDR1 MNHEY, CDR2 SVGAGI.

The genes are TRBV19 and TRBJ1-1; D uncertain. Trimming took 5 bases from V and 7 from J, leaving 17 bases between them. Germline CDR1 reads LNHDA; CDR2 reads SQIVND (reference sequence). The CDR3 has 14 residues. In nucleotides, the CDR3 is TGTGCCAGTAGTCGTAGAAACAGTGAAAGTGAAGCTTTCTTT. Its translation is CASSRRNSESEAFF.

This clone was seen a few times. The chain uses TRBV2 and TRBJ2-1, with 9 bases aligning to TRBD2. V shed 3 bases and J 4 bases; nucleotides not matched to a gene: 4. Germline V gives CDR1 SNHLY, CDR2 FYNNEI. This CDR3 has 15 residues. The DNA for the CDR3 is TGTGCCAGCAGTGAGACTAGCGGAGATTACAATGAGCAGTTCTTC. Translation: CASSETSGDYNEQFF.

The chain links TRBV28 to TRBJ2-7; TRBD2 might be the D (6 bases). The CDR3 is 13 residues long. Germline V gene data show CDR1 as MDHEN and CDR2 as SYDVKM. V was clipped by 8 bases and J by 0 bases, with 11 bases between them. This CDR3 is CASLDGSSYEQYF. Here the CDR3 DNA reads TGTGCCAGCCTGGACGGGAGCTCCTACGAGCAGTACTTC.

The CDR3 reads CASSSGQPYGYTF. CDR3 nucleotide sequence: TGTGCCAGCAGTTCCGGACAGCCTTATGGCTACACCTTC. V is TRBV6-5 and J is TRBJ1-2; a weak D match, TRBD1 (6 bases). CDR3 size: 13 residues. CDR1 is MNHEY and CDR2 is SVGAGI in the germline V gene. V lost 4 bases to trimming and J lost 5 bases, with 11 bases between them.